A selection of T cell receptor beta chains follows, all from one sample in a study of CD8+ T cells in alopecia areata. Using immunoSEQ multiplex PCR, the repertoire was profiled, and TCRdb retains in-frame clones only, with some absent. The table records about 200,000 clones, 50% to 70% of them present only once. Source: CD4+ T cells sorted from blood, taken between weeks 47 and 50, from a patient treated with tofacitinib. Receptors were obtained from a human donor with alopecia areata. CDR3s include the opening cysteine and the closing phenylalanine or tryptophan. D genes are given only for firm matches. Not all rows give a size; the values are once, few, many and, for expanded clones, a class.

clone_size: .
d_call: .
j_call: TRBJ2-2
v_call: TRBV6-5
cdr3_nt: TGTGCCAGCAGTTACACCGCAGGTGTCCCCGGGGAGCTGTTTTTT
cdr3_aa: CASSYTAGVPGELFF

clone_size: .
d_call: TRBD2
j_call: TRBJ2-6
v_call: TRBV29-1
cdr3_nt: TGCAGCGTTGTGGCAGGCGGGGGCAACGTCCTGACTTTC
cdr3_aa: CSVVAGGGNVLTF

clone_size: few
d_call: .
j_call: TRBJ2-1
v_call: TRBV11-1
cdr3_nt: TGTGCCAGCAGCTTATCCGCGGGACTCTCCTACAATGAGCAGTTCTTC
cdr3_aa: CASSLSAGLSYNEQFF

clone_size: .
d_call: .
j_call: TRBJ2-5
v_call: TRBV18
cdr3_nt: TGTGCCAGCTCACCACAGAGTTCGGAGACCCAGTACTTC
cdr3_aa: CASSPQSSETQYF

clone_size: .
d_call: .
j_call: TRBJ1-2
v_call: TRBV19
cdr3_nt: TGTGCCAGTAGTATGGCCCCCAGGCCCGCTAACTATGGCTACACCTTC
cdr3_aa: CASSMAPRPANYGYTF

clone_size: few
d_call: .
j_call: TRBJ1-5
v_call: TRBV4-3
cdr3_nt: TGCGCCAGCAGCCAAGATCGGGTTAGCAATCAGCCCCAGCATTTT
cdr3_aa: CASSQDRVSNQPQHF

clone_size: .
d_call: TRBD1
j_call: TRBJ2-5
v_call: TRBV7-6
cdr3_nt: TGTGCCAGCAGCTTACGCCAATGGGGGACAGGGCAAGAGACCCAGTACTTC
cdr3_aa: CASSLRQWGTGQETQYF

clone_size: .
d_call: .
j_call: TRBJ1-6
v_call: TRBV7-9
cdr3_nt: TGTGCCAGCAGCCTCCGGGCAGGGCATAATTCACCCCTCCACTTT
cdr3_aa: CASSLRAGHNSPLHF

clone_size: .
d_call: .
j_call: TRBJ2-1
v_call: TRBV13
cdr3_nt: TGTGCCAGCAGCCAGAGTACTGAGCAGTTCTTC
cdr3_aa: CASSQSTEQFF

clone_size: once
d_call: .
j_call: TRBJ2-6
v_call: TRBV6-5
cdr3_nt: TGTGCCAGCGGCCTCGGGGGCAGGGGGGCCAACGTCCTGACTTTC
cdr3_aa: CASGLGGRGANVLTF

clone_size: once
d_call: .
j_call: TRBJ2-2
v_call: TRBV7-2
cdr3_nt: TGTGCCAGCAGCTTAGGAGGCGGGGTTCCCCGGGAGCTGTTTTTT
cdr3_aa: CASSLGGGVPRELFF

clone_size: .
d_call: TRBD2
j_call: TRBJ2-1
v_call: TRBV29-1
cdr3_nt: TGCAGCGTTGCGGTCGGGAGCGGGGGCAATGAGCAGTTCTTC
cdr3_aa: CSVAVGSGGNEQFF

clone_size: .
d_call: .
j_call: TRBJ2-3
v_call: TRBV25-1
cdr3_nt: TGTGCCAGCAGCCCCGCGGTGAGCACAGATACGCAGTATTTT
cdr3_aa: CASSPAVSTDTQYF

clone_size: .
d_call: .
j_call: TRBJ1-6
v_call: TRBV27
cdr3_nt: TGTGCCAGCAGTTTGAGGGTGGATTCACCCCTCCACTTT
cdr3_aa: CASSLRVDSPLHF

clone_size: .
d_call: TRBD2
j_call: TRBJ2-7
v_call: TRBV7-9
cdr3_nt: TGTGCCAGCAGTCATAGCGGGGCCAATCTCTCCTACGAGCAGTACTTC
cdr3_aa: CASSHSGANLSYEQYF

clone_size: once
d_call: .
j_call: TRBJ2-7
v_call: TRBV29-1
cdr3_nt: TGCAGCGTTGAAAACCAGTTCTACGAGCAGTACTTC
cdr3_aa: CSVENQFYEQYF

clone_size: .
d_call: .
j_call: TRBJ1-2
v_call: TRBV7-2
cdr3_nt: TGTGCCAGCAGCCCTACTTCAAGGGGCTACACCTTC
cdr3_aa: CASSPTSRGYTF

clone_size: .
d_call: TRBD2
j_call: TRBJ2-7
v_call: TRBV4-1
cdr3_nt: TGCGCCAGCAGCCTGTATTCCCCGACTAGCGGGGGGAACGAGCAGTACTTC
cdr3_aa: CASSLYSPTSGGNEQYF

clone_size: .
d_call: .
j_call: TRBJ1-5
v_call: TRBV7-9
cdr3_nt: TGTGCCAGCAGCTTGGGGGATCAGCCCCAGCATTTT
cdr3_aa: CASSLGDQPQHF

clone_size: .
d_call: .
j_call: TRBJ1-1
v_call: TRBV23-1
cdr3_nt: TGCGCCAGCAGTCAATCGATCTGGACTGAAGCTTTCTTT
cdr3_aa: CASSQSIWTEAFF

clone_size: .
d_call: TRBD1
j_call: TRBJ2-5
v_call: TRBV7-2
cdr3_nt: TGTGCCAGCGCCCGGGACAGGGCAGGGGAGACCCAGTACTTC
cdr3_aa: CASARDRAGETQYF

clone_size: few
d_call: .
j_call: TRBJ1-4
v_call: TRBV30
cdr3_nt: TGTGCCTCGGGACACAGTGAAAAACTGTTTTTT
cdr3_aa: CASGHSEKLFF

clone_size: once
d_call: TRBD1
j_call: TRBJ1-5
v_call: TRBV19
cdr3_nt: TGTGCCAGTAGTAGTGAGGGGGCGCCTCAGCCCCAGCATTTT
cdr3_aa: CASSSEGAPQPQHF

clone_size: .
d_call: TRBD1
j_call: TRBJ1-1
v_call: TRBV29-1
cdr3_nt: TGCAGCGTTGCAAAGAGCGGGACAGGGGCTGTGGCTTTCTTT
cdr3_aa: CSVAKSGTGAVAFF

clone_size: .
d_call: .
j_call: TRBJ2-7
v_call: TRBV5-1
cdr3_nt: TGCGCCAGCAGCTTGGAGTGGGCCCTTTACGAGCAGTACTTC
cdr3_aa: CASSLEWALYEQYF

clone_size: few
d_call: .
j_call: TRBJ1-5
v_call: TRBV2
cdr3_nt: TGTGCCAGCCGGGACCGAACGAATCAGCCCCAGCATTTT
cdr3_aa: CASRDRTNQPQHF

clone_size: .
d_call: .
j_call: TRBJ1-2
v_call: TRBV4-3
cdr3_nt: TGCGCCAGCAGCCTTCTGGGTTCTGGAGGCTACACCTTC
cdr3_aa: CASSLLGSGGYTF

clone_size: few
d_call: .
j_call: TRBJ2-5
v_call: TRBV4-3
cdr3_nt: TGCGCCAGCAGCCAAGATCCCCGACGGCAAGAGACCCAGTACTTC
cdr3_aa: CASSQDPRRQETQYF

clone_size: few
d_call: TRBD1
j_call: TRBJ2-5
v_call: TRBV10-3
cdr3_nt: TGTGCCATCAGTGGAGGGGGCACGGAGACCCAGTACTTC
cdr3_aa: CAISGGGTETQYF

clone_size: .
d_call: .
j_call: TRBJ1-6
v_call: TRBV14
cdr3_nt: TGTGCCAGTAGACAGAGGAATAATTCACCCCTCCACTTT
cdr3_aa: CASRQRNNSPLHF

clone_size: once
d_call: .
j_call: TRBJ2-7
v_call: TRBV11-3
cdr3_nt: TGTGCCAGCGAACGGGACAAGACCTACGAGCAGTACTTC
cdr3_aa: CASERDKTYEQYF

clone_size: .
d_call: .
j_call: TRBJ1-6
v_call: TRBV9
cdr3_nt: TGTGCCAGCGGCCACGGGGGGGCAAATTCACCCCTCCACTTT
cdr3_aa: CASGHGGANSPLHF

clone_size: .
d_call: .
j_call: TRBJ1-6
v_call: TRBV30
cdr3_nt: TGTGCCTGGACAAGGGTTGTGGATTCACCCCTCCACTTT
cdr3_aa: CAWTRVVDSPLHF

clone_size: .
d_call: .
j_call: TRBJ2-1
v_call: TRBV5-1
cdr3_nt: TGCGCCAGCAGCTTGGCCGGGCCCTACAATGAGCAGTTCTTC
cdr3_aa: CASSLAGPYNEQFF

clone_size: few
d_call: .
j_call: TRBJ1-6
v_call: TRBV27
cdr3_nt: TGTGCCAGCAGACAGGGAAAGCTTGGTAATTCACCCCTCCACTTT
cdr3_aa: CASRQGKLGNSPLHF

clone_size: .
d_call: TRBD1
j_call: TRBJ1-2
v_call: TRBV19
cdr3_nt: TGTGCCAGTAGGAAACAACAGGGGGCGTACGGCTACACCTTC
cdr3_aa: CASRKQQGAYGYTF

clone_size: few
d_call: .
j_call: TRBJ2-5
v_call: TRBV14
cdr3_nt: TGTGCCAGCAGCCAAGCGGAGACCCAGTACTTC
cdr3_aa: CASSQAETQYF

clone_size: few
d_call: .
j_call: TRBJ2-1
v_call: TRBV15
cdr3_nt: TGTGCCACCAGCAGAGAGGGAGCGGGACAGGCCTACAATGAGCAGTTCTTC
cdr3_aa: CATSREGAGQAYNEQFF

clone_size: .
d_call: .
j_call: TRBJ2-7
v_call: TRBV29-1
cdr3_nt: TGCAGCGTTGGTGGTTACGAGCAGTACTTC
cdr3_aa: CSVGGYEQYF

clone_size: .
d_call: TRBD1
j_call: TRBJ1-2
v_call: TRBV4-2
cdr3_nt: TGTGCCAGCAGCCAGACCGACAGGGGAGACTATGGCTACACCTTC
cdr3_aa: CASSQTDRGDYGYTF

clone_size: .
d_call: .
j_call: TRBJ1-2
v_call: TRBV7-2
cdr3_nt: TGTGCCAGCAGCCCAGGACCGCGGATCTACACCTTC
cdr3_aa: CASSPGPRIYTF

clone_size: .
d_call: .
j_call: TRBJ2-6
v_call: TRBV11-3
cdr3_nt: TGTGCCAGCAGCTCCGGGACTGGGGCCAACGTCCTGACTTTC
cdr3_aa: CASSSGTGANVLTF

clone_size: .
d_call: .
j_call: TRBJ1-2
v_call: TRBV5-1
cdr3_nt: TGCGCCAGCAGCTTTGCGTTAAGCTATGGCTACACCTTC
cdr3_aa: CASSFALSYGYTF

clone_size: once
d_call: .
j_call: TRBJ1-1
v_call: TRBV30
cdr3_nt: TGTGCCTGGGATCATTCGTCTGGGAACACTGAAGCTTTCTTT
cdr3_aa: CAWDHSSGNTEAFF

clone_size: few
d_call: .
j_call: TRBJ1-1
v_call: TRBV7-8
cdr3_nt: TGTGCCAGCAGCTTAATAGGGACCGGTGGCGCTGAAGCTTTCTTT
cdr3_aa: CASSLIGTGGAEAFF

clone_size: .
d_call: .
j_call: TRBJ2-1
v_call: TRBV30
cdr3_nt: TGTGCCTGGAGTGTACTGAACGAGCAGTTCTTC
cdr3_aa: CAWSVLNEQFF

clone_size: few
d_call: .
j_call: TRBJ1-1
v_call: TRBV30
cdr3_nt: TGTGCCTGGATACAGGTTGGAGCTTTCTTT
cdr3_aa: CAWIQVGAFF

clone_size: .
d_call: .
j_call: TRBJ1-1
v_call: TRBV30
cdr3_nt: TGTGCCTGTGGGGGGAACACTGAAGCTTTCTTT
cdr3_aa: CACGGNTEAFF

clone_size: .
d_call: .
j_call: TRBJ1-5
v_call: TRBV4-1
cdr3_nt: TGCGCCAGCAGCCAAGCGCAGGTTAGCAATCAGCCCCAGCATTTT
cdr3_aa: CASSQAQVSNQPQHF

clone_size: few
d_call: .
j_call: TRBJ2-7
v_call: TRBV6-1
cdr3_nt: TGTGCCAGCAGGGACGTTCTCTACGAGCAGTACTTC
cdr3_aa: CASRDVLYEQYF

clone_size: .
d_call: .
j_call: TRBJ2-7
v_call: TRBV25-1
cdr3_nt: TGTGCCAGCAGTACTTCCGCGCCGGGCGGAGCCTACGAGCAGTACTTC
cdr3_aa: CASSTSAPGGAYEQYF

clone_size: .
d_call: TRBD1
j_call: TRBJ1-3
v_call: TRBV30
cdr3_nt: TGTGCCTGGCAACAGGGGGCGTTTGCTGGAAACACCATATATTTT
cdr3_aa: CAWQQGAFAGNTIYF

clone_size: .
d_call: .
j_call: TRBJ1-1
v_call: TRBV4-3
cdr3_nt: TGCGCCAGCAGCCAAGATCTGCAGACAGGGAACACTGAAGCTTTCTTT
cdr3_aa: CASSQDLQTGNTEAFF

clone_size: .
d_call: .
j_call: TRBJ2-6
v_call: TRBV15
cdr3_nt: TGTGCCACCAGCAGGGAACGCACAGCAGGGTACTCTGGGGCCAACGTCCTGACTTTC
cdr3_aa: CATSRERTAGYSGANVLTF

clone_size: .
d_call: TRBD2
j_call: TRBJ2-5
v_call: TRBV9
cdr3_nt: TGTGCCAGCAGCGTAGCTACTCAAGGTAGCGGGACCCCAGAAGAGACCCAGTACTTC
cdr3_aa: CASSVATQGSGTPEETQYF

clone_size: few
d_call: .
j_call: TRBJ2-2
v_call: TRBV4-3
cdr3_nt: TGCGCCAGCAGCCAAGACCCCCTAGGCACCGGGGAGCTGTTTTTT
cdr3_aa: CASSQDPLGTGELFF

clone_size: .
d_call: .
j_call: TRBJ2-7
v_call: TRBV30
cdr3_nt: TGTGCCTGGAGCCCAGGGAATACCTACGAGCAGTACTTC
cdr3_aa: CAWSPGNTYEQYF

clone_size: few
d_call: TRBD1
j_call: TRBJ2-1
v_call: TRBV5-1
cdr3_nt: TGCGCCAGCAGCTCCATACAGGGGAATTACAATGAGCAGTTCTTC
cdr3_aa: CASSSIQGNYNEQFF

clone_size: .
d_call: .
j_call: TRBJ1-1
v_call: TRBV30
cdr3_nt: TGTGCAGGGGGAGGAAACACTGAAGCTTTCTTT
cdr3_aa: CAGGGNTEAFF